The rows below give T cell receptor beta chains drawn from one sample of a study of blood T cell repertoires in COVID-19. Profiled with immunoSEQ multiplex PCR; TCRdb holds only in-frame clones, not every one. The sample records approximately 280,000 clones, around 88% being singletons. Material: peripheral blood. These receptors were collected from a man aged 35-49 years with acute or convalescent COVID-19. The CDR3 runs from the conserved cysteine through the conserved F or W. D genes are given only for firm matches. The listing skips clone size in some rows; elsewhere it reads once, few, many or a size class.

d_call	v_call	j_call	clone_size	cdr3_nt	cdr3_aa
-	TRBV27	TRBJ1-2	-	TGTGCCAGCAGTTTTGTGGGCTTTCATGGCTACACCTTC	CASSFVGFHGYTF
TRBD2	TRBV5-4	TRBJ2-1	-	TGTGCCAGCAGTTCCACTAGCGGGGGGTACAATGAGCAGTTCTTC	CASSSTSGGYNEQFF
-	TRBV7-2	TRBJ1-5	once	TGTGCCAGCAGCCCACGACGGAGTCAGCCCCAGCATTTT	CASSPRRSQPQHF
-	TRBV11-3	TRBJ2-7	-	TGTGCCAGCAGCCCACCCGGGGTAGGGGAGCAGTACTTC	CASSPPGVGEQYF
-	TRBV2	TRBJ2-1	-	TGTGCCAGCAGTGAAGGACAGAACCCCTACAATGAGCAGTTCTTC	CASSEGQNPYNEQFF
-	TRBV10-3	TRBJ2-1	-	TGTGCCATCAGTGAGCTTAGGGGCTCCTACAATGAGCAGTTCTTC	CAISELRGSYNEQFF
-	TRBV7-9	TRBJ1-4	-	TGTGCCAGCAGCCATTTCGGGGCAGGGGCCGACAGAACTAATGAAAAACTGTTTTTT	CASSHFGAGADRTNEKLFF
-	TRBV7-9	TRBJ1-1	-	TGTGCCAGCAGCCCAGGCGGGGGCGGTCGGACTGAAGCTTTCTTT	CASSPGGGGRTEAFF
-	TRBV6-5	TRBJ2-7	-	TGTGCCAGCAGCTTGCGATATCCGATCTACGAGCAGTACTTC	CASSLRYPIYEQYF
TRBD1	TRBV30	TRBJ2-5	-	TGTGCCTACAACAGGGGGCTAGGGGAGACCCAGTACTTC	CAYNRGLGETQYF
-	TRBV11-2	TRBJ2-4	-	TGTGCCAGCAGCCACGGACAGCTGCTAGCCAAAAACATTCAGTACTTC	CASSHGQLLAKNIQYF
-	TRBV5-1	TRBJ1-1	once	TGCGCCAGCAGCTTGGCCATGGGGGGAGAGGACACTGAAGCTTTCTTT	CASSLAMGGEDTEAFF